The 20 T cell receptor beta chains given below trace back to one sample, sequenced in a study of tumor and adjacent non-tumor tissue in lung cancer. This sample's RNA came from whole unsorted tissue. A modified ARM-PCR protocol with three rounds of nested PCR amplified TCRbeta. A single record per CDR3 protein comes from TCRdb applying MiXCR to the multiplex PCR reads. The sample lists fewer than 120,000 distinct CDR3 sequences; approximately 84% were seen once. The sequenced sample consisted of lung tumor tissue. The receptor source for this set is a man aged 70-80 years with non-small cell lung cancer.

As for this clonotype: At one end the junction does not follow the germline gene, possibly because of a read error. This rearrangement joins TRBV29-1 to TRBJ2-7; 11 bases line up with TRBD2. Germline lookup yields CDR1 SQVTM and CDR2 ANQGSEA. The CDR3 is made up of 14 amino acids. CDR3 residues: CGGGTSGPSYEEYF. CDR3 bases: TGCGGCGGAGGGACTAGCGGCCCATCCTACGAGGAGTACTTC.

Of note for this clonotype: Sequence at one end of the junction differs from germline and may be a read error. V usage is TRBV10-3 and J usage is TRBJ2-2; the D is unclear. The CDR3 contains 16 residues. Per the germline V gene, CDR1 is ENHRY and CDR2 is SYGVKD. This chain's CDR3 is CAITGQAAPGTVELFF. DNA of the CDR3: TGTGCCATCACTGGGCAGGCTGCCCCGGGTACCGTGGAGCTGTTTTTT.

This clonotype appeared once. Likely a read error: the CDR3 ends without its conserved phenylalanine or tryptophan. This chain connects TRBV10-3 to TRBJ2-7; weak D call: TRBD2 (5 bases). With 9 bases removed from V and 3 bases from J, the gap between germline ends came to 15 bases. Germline values: CDR1 ENHRY, CDR2 SYGVKD. The CDR3 is 13 amino acids. The CDR3 sequence: CAIREIGFYEQYL. The CDR3 DNA is TGTGCCATAAGGGAGATAGGGTTCTACGAGCAGTACTTG.

Remarks on this clonotype: Its ends do not fully match the called genes, so a read error is possible. The chain uses TRBV6-2 or TRBV6-3 and TRBJ1-5; possible D gene TRBD1, 5 bases. Germline CDR1 reads MNHEY; CDR2 reads SVGEGT. The CDR3 extends over 17 amino acids. The CDR3 DNA follows: TGTACCAGCAATACTCTGATGATTGGACATCGCAATCAGCCCCAGCATTTT. Its translation: CTSNTLMIGHRNQPQHF.

This chain joins TRBV11-2 and TRBJ2-1, with TRBD2 as a possible D gene (6 bases). Germline loops: CDR1 SGHAT, CDR2 FQNNGV. The V end lost 5 bases, the J end lost 7 bases, and 9 bases lay between the germline ends. CDR3 size: 12 residues. CDR3 DNA: TGTGCCAGCAGCACCGGGAGTAATGAGCAGTTCTTC. Amino acids: CASSTGSNEQFF.

For this clonotype: The junction departs from the called germline gene at one end, perhaps through a read error. This CDR3 is CAISKSGTGPYAYTF. In DNA, the CDR3 is TGTGCCATCAGTAAGTCTGGGACAGGCCCCTATGCCTACACCTTC. The chain couples TRBV10-3 to TRBJ1-2, with TRBD1 matching 8 bases. Germline V lookup: CDR1 ENHRY, CDR2 SYGVKD. CDR3 length equals 15 residues.

To note about this clonotype: A much larger clone lies one base from this, so it may be a read error. V gene TRBV28 combines with J gene TRBJ1-3, with 11 positions matching TRBD1. This CDR3 contains 16 residues. Germline loops: CDR1 MDHEN, CDR2 SYDVKM. The CDR3 DNA reads as TGTGCCAGCAGTTCGGGACAGGGGGGTTTTCGAAACACCATATGTTTT. This codes for CASSSGQGGFRNTICF.

Concerning this clonotype itself: At one end the junction does not follow the germline gene, possibly because of a read error. V is TRBV28 and J is TRBJ1-5; D possibly corresponds to TRBD1 (6 bases). Germline CDR1 reads MDHEN; CDR2 reads SYDVKM. The CDR3 sequence is 15 residues long. The chain's CDR3 is CASILSQGRNQSQHF. The CDR3 coding sequence is TGTGCAAGCATTCTCTCCCAGGGGAGAAATCAGTCCCAGCATTTT.

Points on this clonotype: A junction boundary mismatches the germline segment, possibly from a read error. This chain's CDR3 is CARSFEGGYAQYF. CDR3 nucleotides: TGTGCCAGAAGTTTCGAAGGGGGGTACGCGCAGTACTTC. V is TRBV28 and J is TRBJ2-7; the D call may be TRBD1 or TRBD2 (6 bases each). The CDR3 contains 13 residues. Germline loops: CDR1 MDHEN, CDR2 SYDVKM. Looking up the rest from reference TRBV28 and TRBJ2-7 gives the full variable domain: DVKVTQSSRYLVKRTGEKVFLECVQDMDHENMFWYRQDPGLGLRLIYFSYDVKMKEKGDIPEGYSVSREKKERFSLILESASTNQTSMYLCARSFEGGYAQYFGPGTRLTVT.

This clonotype was detected ten times or more. This chain uses TRBV7-9 with TRBJ2-2; no reliable D call. The CDR3 consists of 16 residues. Germline loops: CDR1 SEHNR, CDR2 FQNEAQ (reference sequence). V lost 1 base, J lost 0 bases, and 9 bases lay in between. Here the CDR3 reads CASSLGSAANTGELFF. CDR3 DNA sequence: TGTGCCAGCAGCTTAGGAAGCGCAGCGAACACCGGGGAGCTGTTTTTT.

A note on this clonotype: A much larger clone lies one base from this, so it may be a read error. This rearrangement joins TRBV20-1 to TRBJ2-2, with D perhaps TRBD1 (5 bases). This CDR3 is built from 14 residues. CDR1 is DFQATT and CDR2 is SNEGSKA in the germline V gene (reference sequence). Trimming took 6 bases from V and 4 from J, leaving 15 bases between them. CDR3 protein: CSAHSTVSTGELFF. CDR3 DNA sequence: TGCAGTGCGCATTCGACAGTCTCCACCGGGGAGCTGTTTTTT.

With regard to this clonotype: As the CDR3 is not closed by the conserved phenylalanine or tryptophan, this likely results from a read error. This chain uses TRBV28 with TRBJ1-1; perhaps TRBD1 as D (6 bases). This CDR3 comprises 16 residues. The germline V gene encodes CDR1 MDHEN and CDR2 SYDVKM. V shed 3 bases and J shed 10 bases, with 24 bases lying between them. CDR3 sequence reads: CASSLRGGPPFPGAFL. In DNA form, the CDR3 reads TGTGCCAGCAGTTTGAGAGGGGGACCTCCCTTCCCTGGAGCTTTCCTT.

This sequence joins TRBV10-3 and TRBJ2-1; D perhaps matches TRBD2 (6 bases). V lost 5 bases, J lost 2 bases, and 22 bases lay in between. This CDR3 spans 18 amino acids. Germline V gives CDR1 ENHRY, CDR2 SYGVKD. The CDR3 sequence is CAISSDSSRRGTYNEQFF. The CDR3 coding sequence is TGTGCCATCAGTTCCGATTCCTCGCGGAGGGGAACCTACAATGAGCAGTTCTTC.

Of note for this clonotype: This likely comes from a read error, as the CDR3 has no conserved phenylalanine or tryptophan at its end. It is unclear where the CDR3 begins or ends on the DNA, so no DNA is shown, and the CDR3 is as TCRdb lists it. The chain carries TRBV29-1 and TRBJ1-1; the table's D call, TRBD1, has no DNA check behind it. The CDR3 adds up to 14 amino acids, both ends counted. CDR1 and CDR2 from the germline V gene are SQVTM and ANQGSEA. The CDR3 sequence: CRVLDRGRDTEAFL.

Concerning this clonotype: Here the CDR3 omits its conserved ending phenylalanine or tryptophan, so a read error is the likely source. The V and J genes are TRBV11-2 and TRBJ2-1; perhaps TRBD2 as D (6 bases). Per germline, CDR1 SGHAT and CDR2 FQNNGV. CDR3 length: 18 amino acids. The CDR3 spells CADSIHVRDWASHNEQFL. CDR3 DNA sequence: TGTGCCGACAGCATACATGTGCGGGACTGGGCCTCCCACAATGAGCAGTTCTTA.

This clonotype was observed at least ten times. The chain couples TRBV4-1 to TRBJ2-1; 7 nucleotides align to TRBD2. The CDR3 is made up of 15 amino acids. CDR1 is MGHRA and CDR2 is YSYEKL in the germline V gene. Trimming cost V 3 bases and J 7 bases; bases outside gene matches: 9. The DNA of the CDR3 is TGCGCCAGCAGCCACGGGGGGTTTTTTGGTAATGAGCAGTTCTTC. It encodes CASSHGGFFGNEQFF.

Notes on this clonotype: A read error may account for a junction end that differs from germline. The chain combines TRBV5-4 with TRBJ2-5; D uncertain. CDR3 length: 14 amino acids. CDR1 is SGHNT and CDR2 is YYREEE in the germline V gene (reference sequence). CDR3 region: CASSLGDTVGTQYF. The DNA for the CDR3 is TGTGCCAGCAGCTTGGGTGACACTGTTGGAACCCAGTATTTC.

V and J are TRBV12-3 or TRBV12-4 and TRBJ2-5; TRBD1 is a possible D gene (7 bases). This CDR3 is 20 amino acids long. The CDR3 bases are TGTGTTAGCAGAAAAAGCGACTACCCGACTAGGGGGCTTCCCCAGGGGACCCAGTACTTC. Amino acid sequence: CVSRKSDYPTRGLPQGTQYF.

Remarks on this clonotype: An end of the junction does not agree with germline; a read error may underlie this. This chain links TRBV12-3 or TRBV12-4 with TRBJ2-2; TRBD2 is a possible D gene (5 bases). The CDR3 loop spans 12 amino acids. The CDR3 bases are TGTGCCAGCACCGCTAACAACGGGGAGCTGTTATTT. This gives the protein CASTANNGELLF.

Points on this clonotype: Lacking the conserved final phenylalanine or tryptophan, this CDR3 likely reflects a read error. This chain links TRBV6-5 with TRBJ1-1; TRBD1 is a possible D gene (5 bases). Germline CDR1 reads MNHEY; CDR2 reads SVGAGI. The CDR3 has 14 residues. V was trimmed by 7 bases and J by 4 bases, leaving 16 bases between them. The CDR3 sequence is CASNTGDLGTEAFI. The CDR3, as DNA: TGTGCCAGCAATACAGGAGACTTGGGCACTGAAGCTTTCATT.